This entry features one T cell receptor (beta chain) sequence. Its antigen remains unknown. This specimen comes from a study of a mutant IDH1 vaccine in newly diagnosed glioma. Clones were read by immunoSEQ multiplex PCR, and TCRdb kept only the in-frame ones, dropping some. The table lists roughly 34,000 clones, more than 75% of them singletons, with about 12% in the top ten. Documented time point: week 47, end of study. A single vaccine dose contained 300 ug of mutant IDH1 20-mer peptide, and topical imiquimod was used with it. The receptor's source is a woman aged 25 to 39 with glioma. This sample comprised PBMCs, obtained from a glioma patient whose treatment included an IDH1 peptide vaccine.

The CDR3, as DNA: TGTGCCAGCAGCTGGCAGCCAGGACAGGAGTCCTCTGAAGCTTTCTTT. Its protein product is CASSWQPGQESSEAFF. This chain connects TRBV7-9 to TRBJ1-1; TRBD1 agrees at 7 bases. The trim removed 4 bases at V and 6 bases at J, leaving 14 bases unmatched. This CDR3 spans 16 amino acids. Germline V gene sequence: CDR1 SEHNR, CDR2 FQNEAQ (reference sequence).